This TCR beta chain was retrieved from a study of human T cells and chemical hapten exposure. Study-level background: In the sensitization step, 2% DPC was placed on about 2 cm by about 2 cm of upper inner arm skin.

Single cDNA molecules in the library carried unique molecular identifiers attached during preparation. TCRdb processed the RACE reads anew with MiXCR; each CDR3 protein has one entry. The sample has some 52,000 distinct CDR3 sequences, approximately 10% seen once. The time point is: patch test 1, 2 weeks after DPC sensitization. Treatment noted: therapeutic diphenylcyclopropenone sensitization with weekly scalp DPC. Sequencing started from total RNA isolated from unfractionated whole blood. Patients had alopecia, were aged 18 to 70, and were not pregnant. CDR1 MDHEN and CDR2 SYDVKM come from the germline V gene. V was cut by 5 bases and J by 1 base, with 18 bases left in between. This CDR3 spans 16 amino acids.

This rearrangement joins TRBV28 to TRBJ2-7; D unresolved. The sequencing used whole blood, collected in connection with sensitization to the hapten diphenylcyclopropenone (DPC). The TCR was taken from a woman aged 40 to 55 with alopecia areata. Some clones in this sample may be carry-over from other donors' samples. The CDR3 DNA sequence: TGTGCCAGCAGTCCCTCCATGGGCGGAGAATCCTACGAGCAGTACTTC. This sequence encodes CASSPSMGGESYEQYF.